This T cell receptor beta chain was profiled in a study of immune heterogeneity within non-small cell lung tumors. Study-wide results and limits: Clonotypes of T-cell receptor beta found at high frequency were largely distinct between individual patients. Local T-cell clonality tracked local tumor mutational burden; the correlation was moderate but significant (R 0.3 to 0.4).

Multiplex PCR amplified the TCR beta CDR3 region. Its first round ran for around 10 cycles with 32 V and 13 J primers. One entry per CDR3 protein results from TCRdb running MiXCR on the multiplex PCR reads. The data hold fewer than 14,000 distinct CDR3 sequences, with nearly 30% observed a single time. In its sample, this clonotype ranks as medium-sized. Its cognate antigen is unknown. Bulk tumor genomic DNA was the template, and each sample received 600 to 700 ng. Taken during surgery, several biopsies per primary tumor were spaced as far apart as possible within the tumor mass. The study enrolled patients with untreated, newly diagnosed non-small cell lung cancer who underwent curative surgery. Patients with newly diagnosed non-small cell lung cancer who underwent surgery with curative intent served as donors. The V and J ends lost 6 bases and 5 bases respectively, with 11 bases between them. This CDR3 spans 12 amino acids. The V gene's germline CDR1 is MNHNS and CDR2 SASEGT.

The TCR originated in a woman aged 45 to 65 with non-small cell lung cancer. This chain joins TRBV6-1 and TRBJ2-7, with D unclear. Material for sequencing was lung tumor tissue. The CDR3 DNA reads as TGTGCCAGCAGGGGCGTTAGGGACGAGCAGTACTTC. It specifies CASRGVRDEQYF.